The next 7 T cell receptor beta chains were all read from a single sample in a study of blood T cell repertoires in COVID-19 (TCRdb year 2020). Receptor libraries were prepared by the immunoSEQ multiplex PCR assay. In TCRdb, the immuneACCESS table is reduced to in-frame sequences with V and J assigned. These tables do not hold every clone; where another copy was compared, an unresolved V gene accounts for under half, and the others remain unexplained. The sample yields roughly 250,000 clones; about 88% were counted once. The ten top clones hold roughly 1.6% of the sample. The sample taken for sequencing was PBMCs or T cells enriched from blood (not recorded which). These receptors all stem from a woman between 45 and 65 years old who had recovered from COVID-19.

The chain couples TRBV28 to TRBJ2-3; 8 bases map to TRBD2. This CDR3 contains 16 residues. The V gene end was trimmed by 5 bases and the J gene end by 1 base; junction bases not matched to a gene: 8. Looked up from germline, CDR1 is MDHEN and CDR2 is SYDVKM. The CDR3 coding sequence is TGTGCCAGCAGTGGGAGGTGGCGGGAGGGCACAGATACGCAGTATTTT. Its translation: CASSGRWREGTDTQYF.

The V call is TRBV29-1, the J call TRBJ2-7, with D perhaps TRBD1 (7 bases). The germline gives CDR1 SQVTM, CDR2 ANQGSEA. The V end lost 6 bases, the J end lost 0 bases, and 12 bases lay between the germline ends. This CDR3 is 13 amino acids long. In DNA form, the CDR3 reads TGCAGCGTGCGGGACAGTAGCTCCTACGAGCAGTACTTC. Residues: CSVRDSSSYEQYF.

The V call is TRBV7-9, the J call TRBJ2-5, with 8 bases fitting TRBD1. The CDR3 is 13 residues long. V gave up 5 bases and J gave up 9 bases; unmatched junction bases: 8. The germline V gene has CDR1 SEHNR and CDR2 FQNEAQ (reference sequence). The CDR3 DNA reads TGTGCCAGCAGCACTAATCAGGGGGCGGCCCAGTACTTC. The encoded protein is CASSTNQGAAQYF. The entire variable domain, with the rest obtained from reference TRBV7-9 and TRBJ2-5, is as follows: DTGVSQNPRHKITKRGQNVTFRCDPISEHNRLYWYRQTLGQGPEFLTYFQNEAQLEKSRLLSDRFSAERPKGSFSTLEIQRTEQGDSAMYLCASSTNQGAAQYFGPGTRLLVL.

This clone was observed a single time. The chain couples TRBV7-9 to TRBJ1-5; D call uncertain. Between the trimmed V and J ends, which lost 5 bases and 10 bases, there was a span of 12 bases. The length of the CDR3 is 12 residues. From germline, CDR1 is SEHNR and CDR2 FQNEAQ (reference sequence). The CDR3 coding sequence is TGTGCCAGCAGCCGAGACGGCGGACCCCAGCATTTT. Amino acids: CASSRDGGPQHF.

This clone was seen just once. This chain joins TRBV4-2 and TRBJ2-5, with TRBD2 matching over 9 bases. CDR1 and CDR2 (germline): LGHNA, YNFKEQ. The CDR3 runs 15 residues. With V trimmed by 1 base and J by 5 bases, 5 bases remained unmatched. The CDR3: CASSQGQREVETQYF. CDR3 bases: TGTGCCAGCAGCCAAGGTCAGCGGGAGGTCGAGACCCAGTACTTC.

DNA for the CDR3: TGCGCCAGCAGCTTGGGGGCTAGCTGGACCTCCTACAATGAGCAGTTCTTC. This codes for CASSLGASWTSYNEQFF. The chain uses TRBV5-1 and TRBJ2-1; possibly TRBD2 for D (5 bases). This CDR3 has 17 residues. V lost 0 bases, J lost 0 bases, and 13 bases lay in between. The germline gives CDR1 SGHRS, CDR2 YFSETQ.

DNA of the CDR3: TGCGCCAGCAGCTATAATTCAGATACGCAGTATTTT. Amino acid sequence: CASSYNSDTQYF. The chain couples TRBV5-1 to TRBJ2-3; D remains unclear. Germline values: CDR1 SGHRS, CDR2 YFSETQ. V was trimmed by 3 bases and J by 4 bases, leaving 6 bases between them. The CDR3 covers 12 residues.